This TCR beta chain was captured in a study of T-cell reconstitution after alpha-beta-depleted transplantation in children. A TCRbeta library incorporating unique molecular identifiers was prepared. TCRdb itself ran the PCR reads through MiXCR, one entry per CDR3 protein. This table has about 610,000 distinct CDR3 sequences, under 12% appearing once. This sample comprised PBMCs from the stem cell graft donor, obtained from the stem cell graft. The receptor was derived from a human donor who donated a stem cell graft to a child with acute myeloid leukemia.

CDR3 residues: CATSPYRGMDTEAFF. The CDR3, as DNA: TGTGCCACCAGCCCCTACAGGGGTATGGACACTGAAGCTTTCTTT. The chain is built from TRBV15 and TRBJ1-1; 7 positions match TRBD1. CDR1 is LNHNV and CDR2 is YYDKDF in the germline V gene (reference sequence). V dropped 5 bases and J dropped 3; count of bases not matched to a gene: 9. This CDR3 has 15 residues.